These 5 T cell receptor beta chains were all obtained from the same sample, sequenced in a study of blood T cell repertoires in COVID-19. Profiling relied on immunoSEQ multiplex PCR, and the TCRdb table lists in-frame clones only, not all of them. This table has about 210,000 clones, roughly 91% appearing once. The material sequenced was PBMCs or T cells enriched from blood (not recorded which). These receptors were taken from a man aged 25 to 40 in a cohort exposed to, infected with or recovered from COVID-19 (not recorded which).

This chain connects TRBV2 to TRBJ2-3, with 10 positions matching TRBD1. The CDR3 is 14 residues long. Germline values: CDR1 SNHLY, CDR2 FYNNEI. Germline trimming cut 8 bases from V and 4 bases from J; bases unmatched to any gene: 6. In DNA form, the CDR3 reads TGTGCCAGCGGGAGGGACAGGGGACCAGATACGCAGTATTTT. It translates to CASGRDRGPDTQYF.

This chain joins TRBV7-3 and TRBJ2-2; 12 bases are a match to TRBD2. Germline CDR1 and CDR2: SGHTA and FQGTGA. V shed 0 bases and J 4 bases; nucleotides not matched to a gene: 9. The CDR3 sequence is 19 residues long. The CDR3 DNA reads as TGTGCCAGCAGCTTAACCCCCCTAGCGGGAGGGCCGGGCACCGGGGAGCTGTTTTTT. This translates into CASSLTPLAGGPGTGELFF.

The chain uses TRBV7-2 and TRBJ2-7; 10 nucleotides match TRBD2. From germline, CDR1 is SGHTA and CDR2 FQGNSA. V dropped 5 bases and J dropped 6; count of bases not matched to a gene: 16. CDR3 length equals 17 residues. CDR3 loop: CASSLIPLAGVSGEQYF. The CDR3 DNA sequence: TGTGCCAGCAGCCTTATACCCCTAGCGGGAGTTTCGGGCGAGCAGTACTTC.

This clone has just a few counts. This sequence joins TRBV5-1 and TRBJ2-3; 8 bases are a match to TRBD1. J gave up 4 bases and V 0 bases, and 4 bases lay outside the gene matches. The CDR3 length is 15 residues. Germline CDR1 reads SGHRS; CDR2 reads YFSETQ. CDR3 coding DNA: TGCGCCAGCAGCTTGGGACAGGGGTTACCAGATACGCAGTATTTT. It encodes CASSLGQGLPDTQYF.

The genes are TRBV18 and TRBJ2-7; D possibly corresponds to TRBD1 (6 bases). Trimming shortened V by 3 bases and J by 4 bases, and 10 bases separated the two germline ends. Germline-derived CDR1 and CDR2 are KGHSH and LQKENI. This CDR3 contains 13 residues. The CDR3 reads CASSPGHPYEQYF. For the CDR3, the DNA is TGTGCCAGCTCACCGGGACATCCGTACGAGCAGTACTTC.